The TCR beta chain under discussion was sequenced for a study of spatial heterogeneity in lung cancer. On the study more broadly: In raw reads, more than 8.5 appearances on average were recorded for each unique TCR and UMI combination.

The time point denotes: sample taken at primary tumor resection. The sequenced material consisted of unsorted whole RNA from tumor, nontumor lung or frozen PBMC. The donors comprised around 76 untreated early-stage non-small cell lung cancer patients. This clonotype was recorded many times. TCRdb re-analysed the 5' RACE reads in MiXCR, keeping a single row per CDR3 protein. This sample has tens of thousands of distinct CDR3 sequences, with roughly 7.9% found just once. CDR3 length: 13 amino acids. Sample: PBMCs, taken at surgery. This chain links TRBV21-1 with TRBJ2-7; whether TRBD2, the table's D call, matches the DNA was not checked. TRBV21-1 is a listed pseudogene. The sequence was obtained from a female donor with early-stage non-small cell lung cancer. The CDR3 DNA is TGTGCCAGCAGCAACAGGGACCTTTACGAGCAGTACGTC. Translated: CASSNRDLYEQYV.